The next 10 T cell receptor beta chains were all read from a single sample in a study of blood T cells in healthy people across ages. Then a second PCR, running roughly 7 to 11 cycles, was carried out with a sample-barcoded 5' primer and a J-beta primer mix. TCRdb re-called the 5' RACE reads with MiXCR, one entry per CDR3 protein. The table shows around 1.5 million distinct CDR3 sequences, with about 32% occurring only once. Source material: blood. The receptor set was obtained from a woman aged 30 to 39 in good health.

The chain joins TRBV20-1 to TRBJ2-5; 7 positions agree with TRBD2. The CDR3 totals 14 residues. The junction had 8 bases not matched to a gene; V was cut back by 6 bases and J by 1 base. The V gene's germline CDR1 is DFQATT and CDR2 SNEGSKA (reference sequence). The DNA of the CDR3 is TGCAGTGCGGTCCAAGCGGGGCCCCAAGAGACCCAGTACTTC. Translating gives CSAVQAGPQETQYF.

This clonotype occurred a few times. The chain couples TRBV12-3 or TRBV12-4 to TRBJ1-5; no clear D. The CDR3 has 12 amino acids. Deletions cut 6 bases from V and 10 bases from J, with 13 bases between. CDR3 sequence: CASSSLTSPQHF. CDR3 DNA: TGTGCCAGCAGCTCCCTTACCAGCCCCCAGCATTTT.

This sequence joins TRBV20-1 and TRBJ1-2, with 9 bases fitting TRBD1. The V and J ends lost 6 bases and 4 bases, in that order; junction bases with no gene match: 12. The CDR3 runs to 15 residues. The V gene's germline CDR1 is DFQATT and CDR2 SNEGSKA (reference sequence). The CDR3 DNA sequence: TGCAGTGCAACCACAACAGGGGGCGGCTTCTATGGCTACACCTTC. This sequence encodes CSATTTGGGFYGYTF.

The genes are TRBV5-1 and TRBJ2-1; TRBD2 agrees at 14 bases. The ends lost 3 bases at V and 10 bases at J; junction bases unmatched: 9. The length of the CDR3 is 16 residues. Germline lookup yields CDR1 SGHRS and CDR2 YFSETQ. DNA for the CDR3: TGCGCCAGCAGCTCTGCCGGGACTAGCGGGAGTGGCGAGCAGTTCTTC. It yields the protein CASSSAGTSGSGEQFF.

The rearrangement links TRBV20-1 to TRBJ2-1; 9 bases fit TRBD2. CDR3 size: 17 residues. Germline CDR1 DFQATT, CDR2 SNEGSKA (reference sequence). J gave up 0 bases and V 2 bases, and 8 bases lay outside the gene matches. CDR3 loop: CSARWAGGRISYNEQFF. The CDR3 coding sequence is TGCAGTGCTAGATGGGCGGGAGGGCGAATCTCCTACAATGAGCAGTTCTTC.

This chain connects TRBV5-1 to TRBJ1-1; 7 nucleotides agree with TRBD1. Germline lookup yields CDR1 SGHRS and CDR2 YFSETQ. This CDR3 has 15 amino acids. The junction had 10 bases not matched to a gene; V was cut back by 2 bases and J by 6 bases. CDR3 bases: TGCGCCAGCAGCTTCATTTACAGGGGACATCCTGAAGCTTTCTTT. It is translated as CASSFIYRGHPEAFF.

Regarding this clonotype: The germline gene is not matched at one end of the junction; a read error may be the cause. The chain uses TRBV28 and TRBJ1-5; 12 bases fit TRBD1. Germline CDR1 MDHEN, CDR2 SYDVKM. This CDR3 spans 14 amino acids. CDR3 residues: CASRGTGGKQPQHF. The CDR3 region has the DNA TGTGCCAGCAGGGGGACAGGGGGCAAGCAGCCCCAGCATTTT.

The V gene is TRBV4-1, the J gene TRBJ2-5; tentatively, D is TRBD1 (6 bases). The DNA end is a closer match to TRBJ2-7, so the J assignment may be wrong. Per the germline V gene, CDR1 is MGHRA and CDR2 is YSYEKL. This CDR3 is 14 amino acids long. The CDR3 protein is CASSQNRAAYEQYF. CDR3 DNA: TGCGCCAGCAGCCAGAACAGGGCCGCCTACGAGCAGTACTTC.

This rearrangement joins TRBV4-1 to TRBJ1-5; 12 bases are shared with TRBD1. The V and J ends lost 2 bases and 7 bases, in that order; junction bases with no gene match: 9. CDR1 MGHRA and CDR2 YSYEKL come from the germline V gene. CDR3 length: 17 residues. The CDR3 is CASSQTGQGAGRQPQHF. DNA of the CDR3: TGCGCCAGCAGCCAAACGGGACAGGGGGCAGGGAGGCAGCCCCAGCATTTT.

The rearrangement links TRBV18 to TRBJ2-6, with D unresolved. Trimming shortened V by 3 bases and J by 2 bases, and 8 bases separated the two germline ends. Per the germline V gene, CDR1 is KGHSH and CDR2 is LQKENI. The CDR3 totals 15 residues. Written as DNA, the CDR3 is TGTGCCAGCTCACCGGAAAGAGCTGGGGCCAACGTCCTGACTTTC. This encodes CASSPERAGANVLTF.